Each of the 9 T cell receptor beta chains below was sequenced from the same sample in a study of OX40 agonist ivuxolimab in advanced cancers. The assay was immunoSEQ multiplex PCR, and TCRdb's table has in-frame clones only and misses some. Seen here are about 79,000 clones, about 90% observed once, and the top ten hold roughly 0.32%. The sample in question was CD4+ or CD8+ T cells sorted from blood, obtained in a trial of the OX40 agonist ivuxolimab. These receptors were obtained from an adult with an advanced solid tumor such as melanoma, head and neck, liver or kidney cancer.

The rearrangement uses TRBV5-5 and TRBJ1-4; 9 bases map to TRBD1. The J segment lost 7 bases and the V segment lost 3 bases, leaving 10 bases of the junction unmatched. The CDR3 spans 16 residues. Germline CDR1 SGHKS, CDR2 YYEKEE (reference sequence). CDR3 region: CASSSEQGASGEKLFF. CDR3 nucleotides: TGTGCCAGCAGCTCGGAACAGGGGGCTAGCGGTGAAAAACTGTTTTTT.

The chain is built from TRBV9 and TRBJ1-2; D is unclear. Germline assignment: CDR1 SGDLS and CDR2 YYNGEE. The CDR3 sequence is 17 residues long. Trimming stripped 6 bases from V and 2 bases from J, with 23 bases between. The CDR3 sequence is CASTVTDTPVENYGYTF. The CDR3 DNA is TGTGCCAGCACCGTGACCGACACGCCGGTCGAAAACTATGGCTACACCTTC.

The J gene is TRBJ1-5, the V gene TRBV2, with 7 positions matching TRBD1. Germline lookup yields CDR1 SNHLY and CDR2 FYNNEI. The CDR3 extends over 15 amino acids. The V segment lost 9 bases and the J segment 5 bases; nucleotides outside the gene matches: 13. DNA of the CDR3: TGTGCCAGTGCTACCCGACAGGGAGGGGATCAGCCCCAGCATTTT. This gives the protein CASATRQGGDQPQHF.

V gene TRBV6-5 combines with J gene TRBJ1-3, with D uncertain. The CDR3 sequence is 15 residues long. Trimming took off 5 bases at V and 0 bases at J, with 11 bases between the two ends. The germline V gene has CDR1 MNHEY and CDR2 SVGAGI. CDR3 DNA: TGTGCCAGCAGTCCTTTTCGGGACTCTGGAAACACCATATATTTT. This gives the protein CASSPFRDSGNTIYF.

In its sample, this clone was seen a few times. This sequence joins TRBV19 and TRBJ1-5, with 7 nucleotides matching TRBD1. CDR1 LNHDA and CDR2 SQIVND come from the germline V gene (reference sequence). The V gene end was trimmed by 6 bases and the J gene end by 1 base; junction bases not matched to a gene: 3. The CDR3 sequence is 14 residues long. CDR3 coding DNA: TGTGCCAGTAGGATGACAGGGAGCAATCAGCCCCAGCATTTT. This encodes CASRMTGSNQPQHF. The whole variable domain, remainder taken from reference TRBV19 and TRBJ1-5, is DGGITQSPKYLFRKEGQNVTLSCEQNLNHDAMYWYRQDPGQGLRLIYYSQIVNDFQKGDIAEGYSVSREKKESFPLTVTSAQKNPTAFYLCASRMTGSNQPQHFGDGTRLSIL.

The sample holds one count of this clone. V gene TRBV7-6 combines with J gene TRBJ2-3; 8 bases are shared with TRBD2. CDR1 is SGHVS and CDR2 is FNYEAQ in the germline V gene. V lost 4 bases to trimming and J lost 8 bases; unmatched junction nucleotides: 11. CDR3 size: 15 residues. CDR3 protein: CASSSPGLVHGTQYF. The CDR3 DNA sequence: TGTGCCAGCAGCTCACCGGGACTAGTACACGGTACGCAGTATTTT.

The gene calls are TRBV7-9 and TRBJ1-6; D is undetermined. This CDR3 spans 14 amino acids. Germline V gene data show CDR1 as SEHNR and CDR2 as FQNEAQ (reference sequence). Trimming left V 1 base short and J 11 bases short, with 12 bases between. The CDR3 region is CASSLVQEFAPLHF. The CDR3 nucleotides read TGTGCCAGCAGCTTAGTCCAGGAGTTCGCACCCCTCCACTTT. Complete variable domain (other parts from reference TRBV7-9 and TRBJ1-6): DTGVSQNPRHKITKRGQNVTFRCDPISEHNRLYWYRQTLGQGPEFLTYFQNEAQLEKSRLLSDRFSAERPKGSFSTLEIQRTEQGDSAMYLCASSLVQEFAPLHFGNGTRLTVT.

This clone was seen a few times. The chain joins TRBV27 to TRBJ1-5; the D is unclear. Trimming removed 0 bases from V and 0 bases from J, with 3 bases in between. This CDR3 is 14 amino acids long. Germline V lookup: CDR1 MNHEY, CDR2 SMNVEV (reference sequence). CDR3 region: CASSLSYSNQPQHF. The CDR3 DNA sequence: TGTGCCAGCAGTTTATCTTATAGCAATCAGCCCCAGCATTTT.

The V and J genes are TRBV7-6 and TRBJ1-3; 9 bases align to TRBD1. CDR3 length equals 18 residues. CDR1 and CDR2 from the germline V gene are SGHVS and FNYEAQ. V shed 3 bases, J shed 0 bases, and the junction held 9 bases outside the gene matches. The CDR3 DNA reads as TGTGCCAGCAGCTTGGGACAGGGTTTAACTCTCTCTGGAAACACCATATATTTT. As protein: CASSLGQGLTLSGNTIYF.